The clone carrying this T cell receptor beta chain was seen a few times. Antigen unknown. With 3 bases clipped from V and 8 bases from J, the junction kept 10 bases outside the gene matches. The germline V gene has CDR1 SGHRS and CDR2 YFSETQ. The CDR3 totals 15 residues. Every isolated RNA sample was fully reverse transcribed, so sequencing captured expressed TCRB transcripts. Around 3.9 million reads per sample were averaged for naive, central memory and regulatory samples. The method was immunoSEQ multiplex PCR; TCRdb's version includes in-frame clones alone and lacks a portion of them. The repertoire holds 200,000 to 300,000 clones, with about a tenth as singletons. The data derive from a study of beta chain features in type 1 diabetes. Findings and caveats of the study: TCRB CDR3 length was moderately but significantly reduced in all four CD4+ subsets of Type 1 diabetes patients. Whether TCRB rearrangement is influenced by HLA type went unresolved here.

The J gene is TRBJ2-1, the V gene TRBV5-1, with 8 bases lining up with TRBD2. Sequenced: naive CD4+ T cells from blood. The sequence came from a man aged 25-45 years with type 1 diabetes. The CDR3 spells CASSWGGLAFDEQFF. CDR3 coding DNA: TGCGCCAGCAGCTGGGGCGGACTAGCTTTCGATGAGCAGTTCTTC.